Shown below are 27 T cell receptor beta chains from a single sample sequenced in a study of blood T cell repertoires in COVID-19. The repertoire was sequenced with immunoSEQ multiplex PCR; TCRdb's copy has only in-frame clones and lacks some. The repertoire has more than 200,000 clones, over 85% of them found once; the top ten carry roughly 4%. Source material: PBMCs or T cells enriched from blood (not recorded which). All receptors derive from a woman aged 25 to 39 with acute COVID-19.

This clone was found once. V and J are TRBV19 and TRBJ2-2; 9 nucleotides agree with TRBD2. Trimming at V came to 8 bases and at J to 2 bases, leaving 6 bases not matched to a gene. Germline CDR1 is LNHDA and CDR2 is SQIVND (reference sequence). The CDR3 has 15 residues. The CDR3 sequence is CASGQRGANTGELFF. The DNA of the CDR3 is TGTGCCAGTGGCCAGCGGGGGGCCAACACCGGGGAGCTGTTTTTT. The variable domain in full, completed from reference TRBV19 and TRBJ2-2, reads DGGITQSPKYLFRKEGQNVTLSCEQNLNHDAMYWYRQDPGQGLRLIYYSQIVNDFQKGDIAEGYSVSREKKESFPLTVTSAQKNPTAFYLCASGQRGANTGELFFGEGSRLTVL.

The chain joins TRBV6-5 to TRBJ1-6; unclear D gene. The length of the CDR3 is 15 residues. The germline CDR1 and CDR2 sequences are MNHEY and SVGAGI. With 0 bases removed from V and 6 bases from J, the gap between germline ends came to 9 bases. The CDR3 coding sequence is TGTGCCAGCAGTTACTCGCCCGGGGTTAATTCACCCCTCCACTTT. It codes for CASSYSPGVNSPLHF.

The chain recombines TRBV6-5 with TRBJ1-4; 10 bases line up with TRBD1. Germline CDR1 MNHEY, CDR2 SVGAGI. J was trimmed by 7 bases and V by 11 bases; bases with no gene match: 7. The CDR3 length is 13 residues. The CDR3 loop is CAGLDRGLEKLFF. The CDR3 DNA is TGTGCCGGCTTAGACAGGGGGCTTGAAAAACTGTTTTTT.

The V call is TRBV27, the J call TRBJ2-7; 8 bases match TRBD1. The germline V gene encodes CDR1 MNHEY and CDR2 SMNVEV (reference sequence). The CDR3 is 15 residues long. Losses at the gene ends were 4 bases for V and 1 base for J; bases not matched to a gene: 6. CDR3: CASSYTGTGSYEQYF. CDR3 sequence (DNA): TGTGCCAGCAGTTATACCGGGACAGGATCCTACGAGCAGTACTTC.

The rearrangement joins TRBV6-5 to TRBJ1-3; D gene unclear. CDR1 and CDR2 from the germline V gene are MNHEY and SVGAGI. Deletions cut 8 bases from V and 4 bases from J, with 9 bases between. This CDR3 has 12 amino acids. CDR3 sequence reads: CASSTGGNTIYF. As DNA, the CDR3 is TGTGCCAGCTCAACGGGGGGAAACACCATATATTTT.

The chain has TRBV4-1 and TRBJ1-6; the D gene is possibly TRBD1 (5 bases). V was trimmed by 1 base and J by 6 bases, leaving 7 bases between them. The CDR3 covers 14 residues. Germline V gene sequence: CDR1 MGHRA, CDR2 YSYEKL. CDR3 in amino acids: CASSQAQVNSPLHF. The CDR3 coding sequence is TGCGCCAGCAGCCAAGCACAGGTTAATTCACCCCTCCACTTT.

The sample holds a few counts of this clone. The CDR3 loop is CASSQSGGADEQFF. The CDR3 DNA is TGTGCCAGCAGTCAATCCGGGGGGGCGGATGAGCAGTTCTTC. The chain combines TRBV9 with TRBJ2-1; TRBD2 agrees at 8 bases. Unmatched junction bases numbered 9, after V lost 5 bases and J lost 8 bases. In germline, CDR1 is SGDLS, CDR2 YYNGEE. The CDR3 has 14 amino acids. Drawing the rest from reference TRBV9 and TRBJ2-1, the complete variable domain is DSGVTQTPKHLITATGQRVTLRCSPRSGDLSVYWYQQSLDQGLQFLIQYYNGEERAKGNILERFSAQQFPDLHSELNLSSLELGDSALYFCASSQSGGADEQFFGPGTRLTVL.

For this clone: At the DNA level, this CDR3 is encoded by other sequences in the same sample as well. This chain uses TRBV7-2 with TRBJ1-1; no definite D call. Trimming left V 2 bases short and J 5 bases short, with 6 bases between. Germline lookup yields CDR1 SGHTA and CDR2 FQGNSA. The CDR3 has 12 amino acids. The CDR3 sequence is CASSLLGTEAFF. The CDR3 nucleotides read TGTGCCAGCAGCTTACTCGGTACTGAAGCTTTCTTT.

V usage is TRBV5-1 and J usage is TRBJ1-1; 7 bases fit TRBD1. V lost 0 bases and J lost 1; bases outside the gene matches: 3. This CDR3 comprises 15 residues. Germline V gives CDR1 SGHRS, CDR2 YFSETQ. In DNA, the CDR3 is TGCGCCAGCAGCTTGGCCGGGACAGAGAACACTGAAGCTTTCTTT. Protein product: CASSLAGTENTEAFF.

The CDR3 DNA reads as TGTGCCAGCAGTGATATTGTGGCATCGGGCTATGGCTACACCTTC. Protein sequence: CASSDIVASGYGYTF. The rearrangement links TRBV2 to TRBJ1-2; D remains unclear. This CDR3 comprises 15 residues. The germline gives CDR1 SNHLY, CDR2 FYNNEI. With 3 bases removed from V and 4 bases from J, the gap between germline ends came to 15 bases.

CDR3 coding DNA: TGTGCCAGCAGCGCAACCGTGACAGGTGAAGCTTTCTTT. It is translated as CASSATVTGEAFF. The chain links TRBV6-5 to TRBJ1-1; TRBD1 is a possible D gene (6 bases). The ends were cut back, 6 bases at V and 7 bases at J, with 15 bases in the middle. CDR3 length: 13 residues. Germline-derived CDR1 and CDR2 are MNHEY and SVGAGI.

The chain carries TRBV4-1 and TRBJ1-6; D gene uncertain. Trimming took 6 bases from V and 5 from J, leaving 8 bases between them. Germline CDR1 is MGHRA and CDR2 is YSYEKL. The CDR3 length is 13 residues. CDR3 coding DNA: TGCGCCAGCAGTTACAGCAATAATTCACCCCTCCACTTT. Translation: CASSYSNNSPLHF.

The chain combines TRBV10-3 with TRBJ1-2; D gene uncertain. This CDR3 is 12 amino acids long. The V end lost 4 bases, the J end lost 8 bases, and 11 bases lay between the germline ends. The germline V gene encodes CDR1 ENHRY and CDR2 SYGVKD. Written as DNA, the CDR3 is TGTGCCATCAGTGCAGCCTTGGGCGGCTACACCTTC. It encodes CAISAALGGYTF.

This clone was observed a single time. The rearrangement joins TRBV20-1 to TRBJ1-1, with D unresolved. The germline V gene has CDR1 DFQATT and CDR2 SNEGSKA (reference sequence). The V end lost 7 bases, the J end lost 10 bases, and 10 bases lay between the germline ends. This CDR3 comprises 9 residues. CDR3 amino acids: CSVEGPAFF. DNA for the CDR3: TGCAGTGTTGAGGGCCCAGCTTTCTTT.

The V and J genes are TRBV4-3 and TRBJ2-5; TRBD2 matches at 8 bases. The CDR3 consists of 16 residues. In germline, CDR1 is LGHNA, CDR2 YSLEER. Trimming cost V 5 bases and J 7 bases; bases outside gene matches: 15. The CDR3 DNA reads as TGCGCCAGCAGCGCACGAGAGAGCGGGGGTCCTGGGACCCAGTACTTC. This sequence encodes CASSARESGGPGTQYF.

This clone was counted only a few times. The gene calls are TRBV27 and TRBJ1-3, with D tentatively TRBD1 (6 bases). The CDR3 has 13 residues. Trimming stripped 6 bases from V and 7 bases from J, with 13 bases between. The germline V gene has CDR1 MNHEY and CDR2 SMNVEV (reference sequence). The CDR3 spells CASSLDRRNTIYF. The CDR3 DNA is TGTGCCAGCAGCCTTGACAGGCGCAACACCATATATTTT.

The chain uses TRBV6-5 and TRBJ1-1; possibly TRBD1 for D (6 bases). Per germline, CDR1 MNHEY and CDR2 SVGAGI. The ends were cut back, 0 bases at V and 7 bases at J, with 12 bases in the middle. This CDR3 contains 14 residues. For the CDR3, the DNA is TGTGCCAGCAGTTACTCGAAGGGGACACTTGAAGCTTTCTTT. Its translation is CASSYSKGTLEAFF.

J is TRBJ1-1 and V is TRBV13; D may be TRBD1 (5 bases). This CDR3 spans 13 amino acids. V lost 5 bases, J lost 4 bases, and 11 bases lay in between. Per germline, CDR1 PRHDT and CDR2 FYEKMQ (reference sequence). CDR3 sequence: CASSPLGVTEAFF. Written as DNA, the CDR3 is TGTGCCAGCAGCCCGCTAGGGGTCACTGAAGCTTTCTTT.

This sequence joins TRBV12-3 or TRBV12-4 and TRBJ1-1; D gene uncertain. V was shortened by 1 base and J by 2 bases, with 5 bases between the two germline ends. This CDR3 is built from 13 residues. As DNA, the CDR3 is TGTGCCAGCAGTTTAGGAGCAAACACTGAAGCTTTCTTT. Translation: CASSLGANTEAFF.

The genes are TRBV11-2 and TRBJ2-7; TRBD2 agrees at 9 bases. V lost 3 bases to trimming and J lost 2 bases; unmatched junction nucleotides: 2. The CDR3 covers 14 residues. CDR1 is SGHAT, CDR2 FQNNGV, per germline. The CDR3 spells CASSFLAGTYEQYF. The CDR3 DNA follows: TGTGCCAGCAGCTTTCTAGCGGGAACCTACGAGCAGTACTTC.

This clone was detected only once. The chain carries TRBV5-5 and TRBJ2-5; D is possibly TRBD2 (5 bases). This CDR3 spans 14 amino acids. CDR1 is SGHKS and CDR2 is YYEKEE in the germline V gene (reference sequence). The germline V and J ends were trimmed by 0 bases and 2 bases, with 8 bases remaining between them. CDR3 bases: TGTGCCAGCAGCTTGGACGGGGTTCAAGAGACCCAGTACTTC. Its protein is CASSLDGVQETQYF. Full variable domain (rest looked up from reference TRBV5-5 and TRBJ2-5): DAGVTQSPTHLIKTRGQQVTLRCSPISGHKSVSWYQQVLGQGPQFIFQYYEKEERGRGNFPDRFSARQFPNYSSELNVNALLLGDSALYLCASSLDGVQETQYFGPGTRLLVL.

The chain carries TRBV5-1 and TRBJ2-5, with 7 bases identical to TRBD2. Losses at the gene ends were 2 bases for V and 2 bases for J; bases not matched to a gene: 9. The CDR3 length is 16 residues. Germline assignment: CDR1 SGHRS and CDR2 YFSETQ. CDR3: CASSFAGAGVQETQYF. CDR3 sequence (DNA): TGCGCCAGCAGCTTCGCCGGGGCGGGGGTACAAGAGACCCAGTACTTC. The variable domain in full, with the rest retrieved from reference TRBV5-1 and TRBJ2-5, is KAGVTQTPRYLIKTRGQQVTLSCSPISGHRSVSWYQQTPGQGLQFLFEYFSETQRNKGNFPGRFSGRQFSNSRSEMNVSTLELGDSALYLCASSFAGAGVQETQYFGPGTRLLVL.

This rearrangement joins TRBV19 to TRBJ2-1; 8 bases align to TRBD2. CDR1 and CDR2 (germline): LNHDA, SQIVND (reference sequence). The CDR3 runs to 16 residues. Trimming took 6 bases from V and 1 from J; bases not matched to a gene: 8. The CDR3 DNA follows: TGTGCCAGTAGCGTCGGGGGGGCTCGGTCCTACAATGAGCAGTTCTTC. Its protein is CASSVGGARSYNEQFF.

This clone was seen just once. The chain employs TRBV5-4 and TRBJ1-3; 7 bases agree with TRBD1. V trimming: 0 bases; J trimming: 1 base; junction bases outside the gene matches: 1. The CDR3 covers 15 residues. The V gene's germline CDR1 is SGHNT and CDR2 YYREEE (reference sequence). The DNA for the CDR3 is TGTGCCAGCAGCTTGGGGGACAGATCTGGAAACACCATATATTTT. Encoded protein: CASSLGDRSGNTIYF.

The J gene is TRBJ2-7, the V gene TRBV30; TRBD1 is a possible D gene (6 bases). Trimming took 4 bases from V and 5 from J, leaving 18 bases between them. The V gene's germline CDR1 is GTSNPN and CDR2 SVGIG (reference sequence). The CDR3 covers 14 residues. The CDR3 region is CAWKTQGWDDEQYF. Here the CDR3 DNA reads TGTGCCTGGAAGACACAGGGTTGGGACGACGAGCAGTACTTC.

The chain carries TRBV19 and TRBJ2-2; possibly TRBD2 for D (6 bases). The germline gives CDR1 LNHDA, CDR2 SQIVND (reference sequence). CDR3 length: 14 amino acids. Between the trimmed V and J ends, which lost 1 base and 5 bases, there was a span of 8 bases. The CDR3 region has the DNA TGTGCCAGTAGTATAGTCGCGGGGACCGGGGAGCTGTTTTTT. It is translated as CASSIVAGTGELFF.

The rearrangement joins TRBV6-2 or TRBV6-3 to TRBJ2-1; D perhaps matches TRBD2 (5 bases). The CDR3 consists of 13 residues. V shed 5 bases and J shed 0 bases, with 5 bases lying between them. The germline gives CDR1 MNHEY, CDR2 SVGEGT. The CDR3 sequence is CASSTSSYNEQFF. Here the CDR3 DNA reads TGTGCCAGCAGTACTAGCTCCTACAATGAGCAGTTCTTC.